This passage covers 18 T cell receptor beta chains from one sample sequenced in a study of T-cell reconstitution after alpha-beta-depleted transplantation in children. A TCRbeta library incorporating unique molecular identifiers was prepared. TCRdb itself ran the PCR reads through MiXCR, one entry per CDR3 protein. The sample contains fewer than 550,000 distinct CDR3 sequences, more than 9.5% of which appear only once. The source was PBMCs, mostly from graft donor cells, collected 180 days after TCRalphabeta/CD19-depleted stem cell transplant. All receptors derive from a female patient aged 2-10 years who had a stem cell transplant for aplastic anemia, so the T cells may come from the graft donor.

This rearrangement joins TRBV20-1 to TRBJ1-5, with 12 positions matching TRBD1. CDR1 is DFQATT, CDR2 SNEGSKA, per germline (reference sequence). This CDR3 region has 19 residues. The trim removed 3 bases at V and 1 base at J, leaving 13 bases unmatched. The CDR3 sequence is CSARDRDRGPFVSNQPQHF. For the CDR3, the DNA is TGCAGTGCTAGGGACAGGGACAGGGGGCCTTTCGTCAGCAATCAGCCCCAGCATTTT.

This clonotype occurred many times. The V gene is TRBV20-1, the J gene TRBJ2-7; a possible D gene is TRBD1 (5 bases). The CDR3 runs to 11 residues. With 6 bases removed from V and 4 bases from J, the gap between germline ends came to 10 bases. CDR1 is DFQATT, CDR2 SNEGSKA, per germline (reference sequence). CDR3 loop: CSAKTAYEQYF. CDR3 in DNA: TGCAGTGCAAAGACAGCGTACGAGCAGTACTTC.

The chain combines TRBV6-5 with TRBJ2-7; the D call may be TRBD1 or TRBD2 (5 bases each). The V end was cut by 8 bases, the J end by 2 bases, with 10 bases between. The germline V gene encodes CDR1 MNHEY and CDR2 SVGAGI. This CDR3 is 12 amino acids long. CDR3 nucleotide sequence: TGTGCCAGCGGGGACCGAACCTACGAGCAGTACTTC. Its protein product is CASGDRTYEQYF.

CDR3 sequence (DNA): TGTGCCAGCAGTTTATTTCTAAAAGGGACGAACACTGAAGCTTTCTTT. Translating it yields CASSLFLKGTNTEAFF. The V and J genes are TRBV28 and TRBJ1-1; D may be TRBD1 (5 bases). Between the trimmed V and J ends, which lost 1 base and 1 base, there was a span of 13 bases. Germline V lookup: CDR1 MDHEN, CDR2 SYDVKM. The CDR3 totals 16 residues.

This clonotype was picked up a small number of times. The CDR3 DNA sequence: TGTGCCACCAGTGATTTCCCCGAGCTTGGGGAGCTGTTTTTT. Protein product: CATSDFPELGELFF. The J gene is TRBJ2-2, the V gene TRBV24-1; D not certain. Trimming took 1 base from V and 8 from J, leaving 10 bases between them. The germline gives CDR1 KGHDR, CDR2 SFDVKD. The CDR3 sequence is 14 residues long.

The CDR3 bases are TGTGCCAGCAGAAGACGGGTTAGCGGTACAGATACGCAGTATTTT. This encodes CASRRRVSGTDTQYF. This chain joins TRBV11-2 and TRBJ2-3; D is possibly TRBD2 (6 bases). CDR1 and CDR2 from the germline V gene are SGHAT and FQNNGV. This CDR3 contains 15 residues. The V end lost 6 bases, the J end lost 3 bases, and 16 bases lay between the germline ends.

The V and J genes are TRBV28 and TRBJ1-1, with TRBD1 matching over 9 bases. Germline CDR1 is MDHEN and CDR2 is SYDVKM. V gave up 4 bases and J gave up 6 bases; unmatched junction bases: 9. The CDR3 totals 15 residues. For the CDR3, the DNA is TGTGCCAGCAGTTCCCCCGGGACAGGGAGGTCTGAAGCTTTCTTT. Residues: CASSSPGTGRSEAFF. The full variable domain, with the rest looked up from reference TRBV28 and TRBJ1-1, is DVKVTQSSRYLVKRTGEKVFLECVQDMDHENMFWYRQDPGLGLRLIYFSYDVKMKEKGDIPEGYSVSREKKERFSLILESASTNQTSMYLCASSSPGTGRSEAFFGQGTRLTVV.

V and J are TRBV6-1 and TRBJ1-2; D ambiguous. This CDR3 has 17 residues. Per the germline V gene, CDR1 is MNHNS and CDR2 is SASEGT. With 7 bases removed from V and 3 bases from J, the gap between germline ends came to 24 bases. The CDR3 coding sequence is TGTGCCAGCACCGCAAGCCTTACACCGTGGCGCCACTATGGCTACACCTTC. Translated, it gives CASTASLTPWRHYGYTF.

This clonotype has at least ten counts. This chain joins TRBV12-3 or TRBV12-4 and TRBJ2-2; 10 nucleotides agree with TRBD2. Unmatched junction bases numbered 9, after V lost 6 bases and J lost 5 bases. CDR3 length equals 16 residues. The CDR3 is CASSSGTSVGTGELFF. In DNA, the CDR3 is TGTGCCAGCAGCTCCGGGACTAGCGTAGGGACCGGGGAGCTGTTTTTT.

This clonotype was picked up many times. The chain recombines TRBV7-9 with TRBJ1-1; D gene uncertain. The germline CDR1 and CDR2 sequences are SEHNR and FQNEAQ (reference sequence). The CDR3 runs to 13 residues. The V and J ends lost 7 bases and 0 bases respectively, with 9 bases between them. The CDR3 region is CASTRRVNTEAFF. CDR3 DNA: TGTGCCAGCACCAGGAGGGTGAACACTGAAGCTTTCTTT.

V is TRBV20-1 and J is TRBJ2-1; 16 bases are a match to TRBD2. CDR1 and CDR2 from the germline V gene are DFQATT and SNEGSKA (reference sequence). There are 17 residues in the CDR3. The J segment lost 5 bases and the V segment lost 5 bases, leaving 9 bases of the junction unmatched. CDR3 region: CSAFGTSGRAKDNEQFF. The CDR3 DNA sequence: TGCAGTGCTTTTGGGACTAGCGGGAGGGCGAAAGACAATGAGCAGTTCTTC.

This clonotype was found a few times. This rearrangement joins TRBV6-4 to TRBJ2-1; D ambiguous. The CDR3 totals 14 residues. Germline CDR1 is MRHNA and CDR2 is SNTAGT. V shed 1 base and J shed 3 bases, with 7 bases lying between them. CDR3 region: CASSDLEDYNEQFF. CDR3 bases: TGTGCCAGCAGTGACTTAGAGGACTACAATGAGCAGTTCTTC.

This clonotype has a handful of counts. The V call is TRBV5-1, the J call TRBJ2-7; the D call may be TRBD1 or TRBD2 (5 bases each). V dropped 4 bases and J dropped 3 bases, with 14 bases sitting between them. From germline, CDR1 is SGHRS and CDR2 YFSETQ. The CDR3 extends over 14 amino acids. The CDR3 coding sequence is TGCGCCAGCAGCGCCTGGATGGGGGACTACGAGCAGTACTTC. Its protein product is CASSAWMGDYEQYF.

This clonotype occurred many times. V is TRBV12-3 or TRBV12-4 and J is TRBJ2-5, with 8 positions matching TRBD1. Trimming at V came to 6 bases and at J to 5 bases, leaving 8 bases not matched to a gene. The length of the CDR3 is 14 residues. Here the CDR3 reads CASRDRVDGETQYF. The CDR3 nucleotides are TGTGCCAGCAGGGACAGGGTGGACGGGGAGACCCAGTACTTC.

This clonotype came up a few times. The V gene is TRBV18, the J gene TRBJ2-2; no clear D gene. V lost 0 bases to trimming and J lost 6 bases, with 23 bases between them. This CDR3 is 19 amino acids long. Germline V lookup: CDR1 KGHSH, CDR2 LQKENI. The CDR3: CASSPPNRVLRLRPGELFF. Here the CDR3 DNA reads TGTGCCAGCTCACCACCGAATCGAGTCCTCCGACTTAGGCCCGGGGAGCTGTTTTTT. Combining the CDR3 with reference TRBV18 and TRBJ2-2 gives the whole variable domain NAGVMQNPRHLVRRRGQEARLRCSPMKGHSHVYWYRQLPEEGLKFMVYLQKENIIDESGMPKERFSAEFPKEGPSILRIQQVVRGDSAAYFCASSPPNRVLRLRPGELFFGEGSRLTVL.

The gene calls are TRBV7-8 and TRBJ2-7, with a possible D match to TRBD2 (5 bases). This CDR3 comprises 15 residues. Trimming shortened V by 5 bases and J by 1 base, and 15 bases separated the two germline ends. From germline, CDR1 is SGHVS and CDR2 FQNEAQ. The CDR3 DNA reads TGTGCCAGCAGCAATGGCCCCGAGGGATCCTACGAGCAGTACTTC. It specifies CASSNGPEGSYEQYF.

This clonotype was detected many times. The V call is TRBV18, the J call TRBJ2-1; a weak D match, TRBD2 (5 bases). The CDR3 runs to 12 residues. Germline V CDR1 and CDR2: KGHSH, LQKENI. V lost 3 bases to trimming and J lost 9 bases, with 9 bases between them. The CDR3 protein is CASSPSGPEQFF. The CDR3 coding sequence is TGTGCCAGCTCACCCAGCGGTCCTGAGCAGTTCTTC.

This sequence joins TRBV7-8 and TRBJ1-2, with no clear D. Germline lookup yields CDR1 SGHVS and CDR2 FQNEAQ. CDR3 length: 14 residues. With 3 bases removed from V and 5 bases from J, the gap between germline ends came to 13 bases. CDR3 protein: CASSLKSTGYGYTF. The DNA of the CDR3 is TGTGCCAGCAGCTTGAAGTCTACGGGGTATGGCTACACCTTC.